The 13 T cell receptor beta chains below all came from one sample that was sequenced in a study of CD8 T cells in Susac syndrome. Random hexamers were used to reverse transcribe an amount of about 0.5 to 1 ug RNA. TCRdb called the immunoSEQ multiplex PCR reads again in MiXCR, with one record for every CDR3 protein. The sample contains 300,000 to 350,000 distinct CDR3 sequences, about 90% of which appear only once. The specimen was CD4+ T cells from PBMCs. The receptors stem from a human donor with multiple sclerosis.

This chain uses TRBV19 with TRBJ1-2; the D is unclear. CDR1 LNHDA and CDR2 SQIVND come from the germline V gene (reference sequence). The CDR3 consists of 13 residues. Trimming pared 4 bases from V and 7 bases from J, leaving 13 bases between. The CDR3 spells CASSTPPSPGYTF. CDR3 bases: TGTGCCAGTAGTACCCCGCCATCCCCTGGCTACACCTTC.

Turning to this clonotype: Mismatch with germline at one junction end may stem from a read error. The V gene is TRBV19, the J gene TRBJ2-7; the match to TRBD2 covers 8 bases. This CDR3 comprises 15 residues. From germline, CDR1 is LNHDA and CDR2 SQIVND (reference sequence). The DNA of the CDR3 is TGTGCCAGTAGTTTTCAACTAGCGGCTACCTACGGGCAGTACTTC. This codes for CASSFQLAATYGQYF.

The CDR3 DNA sequence: TGTGCCAGTACCCCGGGACGGGTTTCAACTAATGAAAAACTGTTTTTT. Its protein is CASTPGRVSTNEKLFF. This chain uses TRBV19 with TRBJ1-4; weak D call: TRBD1 (5 bases). CDR1 and CDR2 (germline): LNHDA, SQIVND (reference sequence). CDR3 length: 16 amino acids. Trimming removed 7 bases at V and 0 bases at J, with 15 bases between.

The chain uses TRBV29-1 and TRBJ2-5; either TRBD1 or TRBD2 may supply D (5 bases each). Per germline, CDR1 SQVTM and CDR2 ANQGSEA. V was clipped by 7 bases and J by 5 bases, with 17 bases between them. This CDR3 contains 13 residues. Written as DNA, the CDR3 is TGCAGCGCTGATGTCGGGGCGACGGAGACCCAGTACTTC. Translation gives CSADVGATETQYF.

The chain combines TRBV18 with TRBJ2-1, with 13 bases fitting TRBD2. The CDR3 loop spans 14 amino acids. V lost 6 bases, J lost 8 bases, and 4 bases stayed unmatched. The germline gives CDR1 KGHSH, CDR2 LQKENI. CDR3 region: CASSGLAGAYEQFF. CDR3 bases: TGTGCCAGCTCCGGACTAGCGGGAGCCTATGAGCAGTTCTTC.

The rearrangement joins TRBV4-2 to TRBJ2-5; D tentatively fits TRBD1 or TRBD2 (7 bases each). The CDR3 covers 17 residues. Germline V lookup: CDR1 LGHNA, CDR2 YNFKEQ. V was shortened by 4 bases and J by 5 bases, with 23 bases between the two germline ends. CDR3: CASSLPRGGGVEETQYF. The CDR3 DNA sequence: TGTGCCAGCAGCCTTCCCCGGGGAGGGGGCGTGGAGGAGACCCAGTACTTC.

This chain connects TRBV6-1 to TRBJ2-7, with D possibly matching TRBD1 (6 bases). With 8 bases removed from V and 6 bases from J, the gap between germline ends came to 23 bases. CDR1 and CDR2 from the germline V gene are MNHNS and SASEGT. The CDR3 is 15 residues long. The chain's CDR3 is CASLAFDRPSAEQYF. The DNA for the CDR3 is TGTGCCAGCCTTGCCTTCGACAGGCCCTCGGCCGAGCAGTACTTC.

The rearrangement links TRBV20-1 to TRBJ2-3; 10 positions match TRBD2. CDR3 length equals 16 residues. Germline V gives CDR1 DFQATT, CDR2 SNEGSKA (reference sequence). Trimming removed 0 bases from V and 2 bases from J; junction bases left unmatched: 5. The CDR3 loop reads CSARDSSGSPTDTQYF. The CDR3 region has the DNA TGCAGTGCTAGAGACTCTAGCGGGAGCCCCACAGATACGCAGTATTTT.

V usage is TRBV15 and J usage is TRBJ2-3; 9 nucleotides line up with TRBD2. From germline, CDR1 is LNHNV and CDR2 YYDKDF (reference sequence). J gave up 0 bases and V 2 bases, and 9 bases lay outside the gene matches. The CDR3 covers 18 residues. The CDR3 is CATSRSIISGGSTDTQYF. In DNA, the CDR3 is TGTGCCACCAGCAGATCGATTATTAGCGGGGGAAGCACAGATACGCAGTATTTT.

The V and J genes are TRBV18 and TRBJ2-5; D gene ambiguous. CDR1 KGHSH and CDR2 LQKENI come from the germline V gene. This CDR3 contains 13 residues. V dropped 3 bases and J dropped 4 bases, with 9 bases sitting between them. DNA of the CDR3: TGTGCCAGCTCACCGTCCCTGGGAGAGACCCAGTACTTC. Residues: CASSPSLGETQYF.

This sequence joins TRBV15 and TRBJ2-2, with 8 bases fitting TRBD2. Trimming cost V 5 bases and J 6 bases; bases outside gene matches: 8. Germline V lookup: CDR1 LNHNV, CDR2 YYDKDF (reference sequence). The CDR3 runs to 15 residues. Here the CDR3 DNA reads TGTGCCACCAGCCACGGGAGGGGCAAGGCCGGGGAGCTGTTTTTT. It yields the protein CATSHGRGKAGELFF.

The count of this clonotype is one. The V call is TRBV5-1, the J call TRBJ2-5; 7 bases map to TRBD1. V lost 3 bases to trimming and J lost 4 bases; unmatched junction nucleotides: 9. The CDR3 sequence is 15 residues long. Germline V gene data show CDR1 as SGHRS and CDR2 as YFSETQ. Here the CDR3 DNA reads TGCGCCAGCAGCTCCCAACAGGGGCTCCCAGAGACCCAGTACTTC. This codes for CASSSQQGLPETQYF.

The V call is TRBV27, the J call TRBJ2-1, with 9 bases matching TRBD1. Germline CDR1 reads MNHEY; CDR2 reads SMNVEV (reference sequence). The J segment lost 6 bases and the V segment lost 5 bases, leaving 8 bases of the junction unmatched. This CDR3 contains 15 residues. CDR3 region: CASSPPGQGSNEQFF. CDR3 nucleotides: TGTGCCAGCAGTCCTCCGGGACAGGGTAGCAATGAGCAGTTCTTC.